This is a list of T cell receptor beta chains from one sample in a study of T cell repertoires in cytomegalovirus infection. No cognate antigen is known for these TCRs. A single record per CDR3 protein comes from TCRdb applying MiXCR to the reads. The data contain 450,000 to 600,000 distinct CDR3 sequences, approximately 40% of them singletons. This specimen consisted of cultured PBMCs, obtained from culture after CMV antigen stimulation. The source of these receptors is a human donor in good health (CMV status not recorded). Some clones in this sample may be carry-over from other donors' samples. Both conserved end residues are part of each CDR3. The order of the fields is V gene, clone size, D gene, J gene, CDR3 DNA, CDR3 protein. The D gene is left open where the match is weak. A row's size may be missing; if present it is once, few, many or a size class.

TRBV5-6	NA	NA	TRBJ2-3	TGTGCCAGCAGCCCCCTGGGACGGACGTTTAGCACAGATACGCAGTATTTT	CASSPLGRTFSTDTQYF
TRBV6-1	few	NA	TRBJ2-3	TGTGCCAGCCCGAGGGTGCGAAAGGACTCCACAGATACGCAGTATTTT	CASPRVRKDSTDTQYF
TRBV5-6	few	NA	TRBJ2-3	TGTGCCAGCAGCCACGGGGATACGCAGTATTTT	CASSHGDTQYF
TRBV7-2	many	TRBD2	TRBJ2-3	TGTGCCAGCAGCTTAGTGGCTAGCGGTGCCACAGATACGCAGTATTTT	CASSLVASGATDTQYF
TRBV5-6	NA	NA	TRBJ1-5	TGTGCCAGCAGCTTATCCCGCAGGAAAAAGGGGAATCAGCCCCAGCATTTT	CASSLSRRKKGNQPQHF
TRBV6-6	NA	TRBD1	TRBJ2-7	TGTGCCAGCAGTTACGCAGGACAGGCATACGAGCAGTACTTC	CASSYAGQAYEQYF
TRBV7-9	few	TRBD2	TRBJ2-3	TGTGCCAGCAGCTTTGGTGAGCGGGAGGAGGCTGATACGCAGTATTTT	CASSFGEREEADTQYF
TRBV2	NA	TRBD1	TRBJ1-5	TGTGCCAGCGCGGACAGGGACTATCAGCCCCAGCATTTT	CASADRDYQPQHF
TRBV5-4	NA	TRBD2	TRBJ2-1	TGTGCCAGCAGCATAGGAGGACTAGCGGACAATGAGCAGTTCTTC	CASSIGGLADNEQFF
TRBV7-2	few	NA	TRBJ2-1	TGTGCCAGCAGCTTATATGGCGGGACAACCTACAATGAGCAGTTCTTC	CASSLYGGTTYNEQFF
TRBV6-6	NA	TRBD1	TRBJ2-2	TGTGCCAGCACCCAGACAGGGGGCGCTTCCGGGGAGCTGTTTTTT	CASTQTGGASGELFF
TRBV7-2	many	NA	TRBJ1-2	TGTGCCAGCAGCCCCAGGAGGGAACCTAACTATGGCTACACCTTC	CASSPRREPNYGYTF
TRBV7-2	few	TRBD1	TRBJ1-5	TGTGCCAGCAGGGACAGGGCGGGGCAGCCCCAGCATTTT	CASRDRAGQPQHF
TRBV28	NA	NA	TRBJ1-2	TGTGCCAGCAGTTTACGAGGGGCAGGGGTCTATGGCTACACCTTC	CASSLRGAGVYGYTF
TRBV29-1	once	TRBD1	TRBJ2-1	TGCAGCGCCCTACCGGGACAGGGGGAGGGGGGGTTCTTC	CSALPGQGEGGFF
TRBV12-3/TRBV12-4	NA	NA	TRBJ2-5	TGTGCCAGTTCTGGACGGACAGATCAAGCCCAGTACTTC	CASSGRTDQAQYF